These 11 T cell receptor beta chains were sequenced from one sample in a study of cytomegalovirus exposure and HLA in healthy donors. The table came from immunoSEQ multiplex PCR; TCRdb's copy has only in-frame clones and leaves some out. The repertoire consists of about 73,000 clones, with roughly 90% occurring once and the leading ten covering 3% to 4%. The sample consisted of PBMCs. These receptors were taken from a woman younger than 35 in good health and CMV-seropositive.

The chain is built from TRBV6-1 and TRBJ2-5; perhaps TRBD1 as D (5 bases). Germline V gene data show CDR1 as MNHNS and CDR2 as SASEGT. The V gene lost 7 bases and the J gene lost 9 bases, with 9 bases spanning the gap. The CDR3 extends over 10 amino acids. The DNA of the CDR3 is TGTGCCAGCATGGAAGGGGCCCAGTACTTC. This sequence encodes CASMEGAQYF.

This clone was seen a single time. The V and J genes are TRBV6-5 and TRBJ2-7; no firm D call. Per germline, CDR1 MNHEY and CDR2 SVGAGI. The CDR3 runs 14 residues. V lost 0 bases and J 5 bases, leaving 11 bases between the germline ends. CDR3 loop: CASSYSVGFHEQYF. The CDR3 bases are TGTGCCAGCAGTTACTCCGTGGGCTTCCACGAGCAGTACTTC.

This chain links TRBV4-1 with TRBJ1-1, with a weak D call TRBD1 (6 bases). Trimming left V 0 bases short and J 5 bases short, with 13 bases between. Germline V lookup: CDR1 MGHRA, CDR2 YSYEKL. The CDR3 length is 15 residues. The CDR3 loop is CASSQDPGVRTEAFF. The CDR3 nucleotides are TGCGCCAGCAGCCAAGATCCAGGGGTCCGGACTGAAGCTTTCTTT.

CDR3 region: CATSRASGGAETQYF. Written as DNA, the CDR3 is TGTGCCACCAGCAGAGCTAGCGGGGGGGCAGAGACCCAGTACTTC. The chain carries TRBV15 and TRBJ2-5, with 12 bases identical to TRBD2. Germline loops: CDR1 LNHNV, CDR2 YYDKDF (reference sequence). The CDR3 runs 15 residues. Germline trimming cut 1 base from V and 4 bases from J; bases unmatched to any gene: 1.

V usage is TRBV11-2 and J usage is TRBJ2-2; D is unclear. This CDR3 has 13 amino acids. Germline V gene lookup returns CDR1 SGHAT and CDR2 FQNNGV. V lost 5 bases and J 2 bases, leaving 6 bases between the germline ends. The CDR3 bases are TGTGCCAGCAGCCTCACTAACACCGGGGAGCTGTTTTTT. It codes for CASSLTNTGELFF.

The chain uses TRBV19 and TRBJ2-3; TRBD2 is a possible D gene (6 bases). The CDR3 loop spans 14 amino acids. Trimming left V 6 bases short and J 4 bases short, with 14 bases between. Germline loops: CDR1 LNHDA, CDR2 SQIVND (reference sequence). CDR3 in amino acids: CASRVGGESDTQYF. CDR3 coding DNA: TGTGCCAGTAGAGTGGGAGGAGAGTCAGATACGCAGTATTTT.

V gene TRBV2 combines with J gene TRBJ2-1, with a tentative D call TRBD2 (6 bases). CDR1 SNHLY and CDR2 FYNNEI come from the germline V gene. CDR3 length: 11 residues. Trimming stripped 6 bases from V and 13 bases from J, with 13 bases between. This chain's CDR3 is CASRTSTSQFF. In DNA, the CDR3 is TGTGCCAGCAGGACCTCGACTAGTCAGTTCTTC.

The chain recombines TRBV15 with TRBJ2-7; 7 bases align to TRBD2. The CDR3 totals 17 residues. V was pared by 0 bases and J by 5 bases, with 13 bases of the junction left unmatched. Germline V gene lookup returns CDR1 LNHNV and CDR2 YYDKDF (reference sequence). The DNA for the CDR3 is TGTGCCACCAGCAGAGATTATTCGGGTAGCGGGTTCAACGAGCAGTACTTC. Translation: CATSRDYSGSGFNEQYF. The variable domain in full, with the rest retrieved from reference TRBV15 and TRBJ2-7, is DAMVIQNPRYQVTQFGKPVTLSCSQTLNHNVMYWYQQKSSQAPKLLFHYYDKDFNNEADTPDNFQSRRPNTSFCFLDIRSPGLGDTAMYLCATSRDYSGSGFNEQYFGPGTRLTVT.

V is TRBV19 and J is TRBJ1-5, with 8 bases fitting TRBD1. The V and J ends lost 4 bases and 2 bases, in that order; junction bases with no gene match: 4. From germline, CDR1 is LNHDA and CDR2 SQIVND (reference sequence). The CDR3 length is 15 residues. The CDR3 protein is CASSTGQGGNQPQHF. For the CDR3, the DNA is TGTGCCAGTAGTACTGGACAGGGAGGCAATCAGCCCCAGCATTTT.

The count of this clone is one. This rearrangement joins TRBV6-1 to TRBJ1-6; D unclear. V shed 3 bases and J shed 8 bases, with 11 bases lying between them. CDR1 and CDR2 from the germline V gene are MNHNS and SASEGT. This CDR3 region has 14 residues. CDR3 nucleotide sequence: TGTGCCAGCAGTGAGTACTTCCGGGATTCACCCCTCCACTTT. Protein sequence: CASSEYFRDSPLHF.

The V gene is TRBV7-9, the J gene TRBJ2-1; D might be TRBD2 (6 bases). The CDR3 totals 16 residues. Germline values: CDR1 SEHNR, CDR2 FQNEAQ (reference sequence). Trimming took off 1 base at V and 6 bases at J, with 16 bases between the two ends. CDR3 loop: CASSLGFMEGRNEQFF. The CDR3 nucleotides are TGTGCCAGCAGCTTAGGGTTTATGGAGGGACGCAATGAGCAGTTCTTC. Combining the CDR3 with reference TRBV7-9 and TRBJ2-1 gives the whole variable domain DTGVSQNPRHKITKRGQNVTFRCDPISEHNRLYWYRQTLGQGPEFLTYFQNEAQLEKSRLLSDRFSAERPKGSFSTLEIQRTEQGDSAMYLCASSLGFMEGRNEQFFGPGTRLTVL.